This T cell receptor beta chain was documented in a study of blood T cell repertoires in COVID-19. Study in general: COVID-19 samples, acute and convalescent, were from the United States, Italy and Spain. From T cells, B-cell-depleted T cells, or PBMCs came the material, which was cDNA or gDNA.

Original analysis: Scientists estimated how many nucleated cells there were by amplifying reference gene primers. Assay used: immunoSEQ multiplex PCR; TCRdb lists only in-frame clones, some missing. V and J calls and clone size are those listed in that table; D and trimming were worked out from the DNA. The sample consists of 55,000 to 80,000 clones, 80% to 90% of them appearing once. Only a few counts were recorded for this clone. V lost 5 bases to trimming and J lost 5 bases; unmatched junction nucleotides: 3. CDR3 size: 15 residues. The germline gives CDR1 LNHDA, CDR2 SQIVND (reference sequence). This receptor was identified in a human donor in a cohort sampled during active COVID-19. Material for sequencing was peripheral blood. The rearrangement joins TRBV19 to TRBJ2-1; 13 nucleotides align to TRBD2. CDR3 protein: CASSRLAGGNNEQFF. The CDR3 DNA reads TGTGCCAGTAGTCGACTAGCGGGGGGAAACAATGAGCAGTTCTTC.